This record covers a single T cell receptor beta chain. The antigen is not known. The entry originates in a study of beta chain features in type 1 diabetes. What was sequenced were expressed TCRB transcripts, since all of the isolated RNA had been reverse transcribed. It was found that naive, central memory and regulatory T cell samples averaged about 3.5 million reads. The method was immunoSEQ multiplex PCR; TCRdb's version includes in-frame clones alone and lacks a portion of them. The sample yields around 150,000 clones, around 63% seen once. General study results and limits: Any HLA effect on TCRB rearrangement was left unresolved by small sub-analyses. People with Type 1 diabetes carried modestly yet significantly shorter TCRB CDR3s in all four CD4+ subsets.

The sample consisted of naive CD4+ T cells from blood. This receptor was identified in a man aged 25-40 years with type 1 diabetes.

The CDR3: CSARWGDTQYF. The CDR3 DNA sequence: TGCAGTGCTAGATGGGGAGATACGCAGTATTTT. The gene calls are TRBV20-1 and TRBJ2-3; D unresolved. Germline V gives CDR1 DFQATT, CDR2 SNEGSKA (reference sequence). The CDR3 sequence is 11 residues long. Deletions cut 2 bases from V and 5 bases from J, with 5 bases between.